The rows below give T cell receptor beta chains drawn from one sample of a study of blood T cells in healthy people across ages. TCRdb called the 5' RACE reads again in MiXCR, with one record for every CDR3 protein. The profile shows about 1.6 million distinct CDR3 sequences, 30% to 40% of them singletons. The sequencing sample was made of blood. These receptors all come from a woman in her twenties or thirties in good health. Both conserved end residues are part of each CDR3. Each record gives: V gene, clone size, D gene, J gene, CDR3 protein, CDR3 DNA. The D gene is left open where the match is weak. A clone size is listed for some rows: how often the clone was seen (once, few, many), or a class if it is expanded.

V gene: TRBV4-1; clone size: NA; D gene: NA; J gene: TRBJ2-7; CDR3 protein: CASSQGASPSYEQYF; CDR3 DNA: TGCGCCAGCAGCCAAGGTGCTTCCCCCTCCTACGAGCAGTACTTC
V gene: TRBV10-3; clone size: NA; D gene: NA; J gene: TRBJ1-5; CDR3 protein: CAISDSFGQPQHF; CDR3 DNA: TGTGCCATCAGTGACTCCTTCGGTCAGCCCCAGCATTTT
V gene: TRBV20-1; clone size: few; D gene: NA; J gene: TRBJ2-7; CDR3 protein: CSATYPGLPRSEQYF; CDR3 DNA: TGCAGTGCTACATACCCGGGACTCCCAAGGTCCGAGCAGTACTTC
V gene: TRBV5-6; clone size: many; D gene: TRBD2; J gene: TRBJ2-7; CDR3 protein: CASSPGLGVYEQYF; CDR3 DNA: TGTGCCAGCAGCCCTGGACTAGGGGTCTACGAGCAGTACTTC
V gene: TRBV28; clone size: NA; D gene: NA; J gene: TRBJ2-1; CDR3 protein: CASSLAMEQLGGEQFF; CDR3 DNA: TGTGCCAGCAGTTTAGCTATGGAGCAACTAGGAGGTGAGCAGTTCTTC
V gene: TRBV7-9; clone size: NA; D gene: NA; J gene: TRBJ2-5; CDR3 protein: CASSTTDRDNSETQYF; CDR3 DNA: TGTGCCAGCAGCACGACAGATAGGGATAACTCGGAGACCCAGTACTTC
V gene: TRBV4-2; clone size: NA; D gene: NA; J gene: TRBJ1-2; CDR3 protein: CANSQDIGQALDGYGYTF; CDR3 DNA: TGTGCCAACAGCCAAGATATAGGGCAGGCCCTCGACGGCTATGGCTACACCTTC
V gene: TRBV6-2/TRBV6-3; clone size: NA; D gene: TRBD2; J gene: TRBJ2-7; CDR3 protein: CASVESRGGTYEQYF; CDR3 DNA: TGTGCCAGCGTTGAATCGCGCGGGGGGACCTACGAGCAGTACTTC
V gene: TRBV20-1; clone size: few; D gene: NA; J gene: TRBJ1-4; CDR3 protein: CSAGQFEKLFF; CDR3 DNA: TGCAGTGCTGGCCAATTCGAAAAACTGTTTTTT
V gene: TRBV14; clone size: few; D gene: TRBD2; J gene: TRBJ2-5; CDR3 protein: CASSHLTSGQETQYF; CDR3 DNA: TGTGCCAGCAGCCACCTAACTAGCGGGCAAGAGACCCAGTACTTC
V gene: TRBV29-1; clone size: NA; D gene: NA; J gene: TRBJ1-2; CDR3 protein: CSVEWAEGYTF; CDR3 DNA: TGCAGCGTTGAATGGGCCGAAGGTTACACCTTC
V gene: TRBV10-3; clone size: NA; D gene: NA; J gene: TRBJ1-5; CDR3 protein: CAISAGQTNQPQHF; CDR3 DNA: TGTGCCATCAGTGCCGGGCAGACCAATCAGCCCCAGCATTTT
V gene: TRBV18; clone size: NA; D gene: TRBD2; J gene: TRBJ2-1; CDR3 protein: CASSPSTSGVLGEQFF; CDR3 DNA: TGTGCCAGCTCACCAAGTACTAGCGGGGTCCTAGGGGAGCAGTTCTTC
V gene: TRBV9; clone size: NA; D gene: NA; J gene: TRBJ2-1; CDR3 protein: CASSVRDYNEQFF; CDR3 DNA: TGTGCCAGCAGCGTAAGAGATTACAATGAGCAGTTCTTC
V gene: TRBV2; clone size: few; D gene: TRBD2; J gene: TRBJ2-3; CDR3 protein: CASRPLAEDTDTQYF; CDR3 DNA: TGTGCCAGCAGACCACTAGCGGAAGACACAGATACGCAGTATTTT
V gene: TRBV5-1; clone size: NA; D gene: NA; J gene: TRBJ2-5; CDR3 protein: CASSTRGLQETQYF; CDR3 DNA: TGCGCCAGCAGCACACGGGGACTCCAAGAGACCCAGTACTTC
V gene: TRBV12-5; clone size: NA; D gene: NA; J gene: TRBJ1-1; CDR3 protein: CASGYLGGTEAFF; CDR3 DNA: TGTGCTAGTGGCTACCTTGGGGGGACTGAAGCTTTCTTT
V gene: TRBV27; clone size: NA; D gene: NA; J gene: TRBJ2-1; CDR3 protein: CASSFGGGRNEQFF; CDR3 DNA: TGTGCCAGCAGTTTCGGCGGGGGCCGAAATGAGCAGTTCTTC
V gene: TRBV4-2; clone size: few; D gene: TRBD1; J gene: TRBJ1-5; CDR3 protein: CASSQDPGGDQPQHF; CDR3 DNA: TGTGCCAGCAGCCAAGATCCAGGGGGCGATCAGCCCCAGCATTTT
V gene: TRBV4-1; clone size: many; D gene: NA; J gene: TRBJ2-3; CDR3 protein: CASSQVNEPTRCADTQYF; CDR3 DNA: TGCGCCAGCAGCCAAGTGAACGAGCCGACTAGGTGCGCGGATACGCAGTATTTT
V gene: TRBV20-1; clone size: few; D gene: TRBD2; J gene: TRBJ2-7; CDR3 protein: CSARGLAGVREQYF; CDR3 DNA: TGCAGTGCTAGAGGGTTAGCGGGAGTGAGGGAGCAGTACTTC
V gene: TRBV12-3/TRBV12-4; clone size: NA; D gene: NA; J gene: TRBJ2-2; CDR3 protein: CASSIGQSNTGELFF; CDR3 DNA: TGTGCCAGCAGTATTGGACAGTCGAACACCGGGGAGCTGTTTTTT
V gene: TRBV5-6; clone size: few; D gene: TRBD1; J gene: TRBJ1-2; CDR3 protein: CASSLKAGGQYGYTF; CDR3 DNA: TGTGCCAGCAGCTTGAAGGCAGGGGGCCAGTATGGCTACACCTTC
V gene: TRBV5-1; clone size: NA; D gene: NA; J gene: TRBJ1-4; CDR3 protein: CASSWTTGPNEKLFF; CDR3 DNA: TGCGCCAGCAGCTGGACGACAGGCCCCAATGAAAAACTGTTTTTT
V gene: TRBV28; clone size: NA; D gene: TRBD2; J gene: TRBJ2-1; CDR3 protein: CASSLSGLAGDEGNEQFF; CDR3 DNA: TGTGCCAGCAGTTTATCGGGACTAGCGGGAGACGAGGGCAATGAGCAGTTCTTC
V gene: TRBV27; clone size: NA; D gene: NA; J gene: TRBJ2-7; CDR3 protein: CASSPFGEYYEQYF; CDR3 DNA: TGTGCCAGCAGTCCCTTTGGCGAGTACTACGAGCAGTACTTC
V gene: TRBV2; clone size: NA; D gene: NA; J gene: TRBJ2-3; CDR3 protein: CASSEEAGTDTQYF; CDR3 DNA: TGTGCCAGCAGTGAAGAGGCGGGCACAGATACGCAGTATTTT
V gene: TRBV13; clone size: NA; D gene: NA; J gene: TRBJ2-3; CDR3 protein: CASSLGVSDKERDTQYF; CDR3 DNA: TGTGCCAGCAGCTTAGGCGTTAGCGACAAGGAGAGGGATACGCAGTATTTT
V gene: TRBV9; clone size: many; D gene: TRBD1; J gene: TRBJ2-7; CDR3 protein: CASSVEGQGAYEQYF; CDR3 DNA: TGTGCCAGCAGCGTAGAGGGACAGGGGGCGTACGAGCAGTACTTC
V gene: TRBV9; clone size: few; D gene: TRBD1; J gene: TRBJ1-2; CDR3 protein: CASSVEGTGPTNYGYTF; CDR3 DNA: TGTGCCAGCAGCGTAGAAGGGACAGGGCCCACTAACTATGGCTACACCTTC
V gene: TRBV20-1; clone size: NA; D gene: TRBD2; J gene: TRBJ2-1; CDR3 protein: CSARPLAGPGNEQFF; CDR3 DNA: TGCAGTGCTAGACCTCTAGCGGGGCCGGGAAATGAGCAGTTCTTC
V gene: TRBV9; clone size: NA; D gene: TRBD2; J gene: TRBJ2-7; CDR3 protein: CASSSSGRAGGEQYF; CDR3 DNA: TGTGCCAGCAGCAGTTCGGGGAGGGCTGGTGGCGAGCAGTACTTC
V gene: TRBV2; clone size: NA; D gene: NA; J gene: TRBJ2-1; CDR3 protein: CASSDGAAYNEQFF; CDR3 DNA: TGTGCCAGCAGTGACGGCGCGGCCTACAATGAGCAGTTCTTC
V gene: TRBV5-5; clone size: many; D gene: NA; J gene: TRBJ2-5; CDR3 protein: CASSSSGDGTQYF; CDR3 DNA: TGTGCCAGCAGCTCGTCGGGGGACGGGACCCAGTACTTC
V gene: TRBV9; clone size: once; D gene: NA; J gene: TRBJ1-1; CDR3 protein: CASSVGVNTGAFF; CDR3 DNA: TGTGCCAGCAGCGTCGGGGTGAACACTGGAGCTTTCTTT
V gene: TRBV5-1; clone size: few; D gene: TRBD2; J gene: TRBJ2-3; CDR3 protein: CASSLVTSGAFTDTQYF; CDR3 DNA: TGCGCCAGCAGCTTGGTTACAAGCGGGGCCTTCACAGATACGCAGTATTTT
V gene: TRBV11-1; clone size: many; D gene: NA; J gene: TRBJ2-7; CDR3 protein: CASSDYSYEQYF; CDR3 DNA: TGTGCCAGCTCCGATTACTCCTACGAGCAGTACTTC
V gene: TRBV28; clone size: NA; D gene: TRBD2; J gene: TRBJ2-6; CDR3 protein: CASSPTRGGVGANVLTF; CDR3 DNA: TGTGCCAGCAGTCCCACACGGGGGGGCGTCGGGGCCAACGTCCTGACTTTC
V gene: TRBV20-1; clone size: once; D gene: TRBD1; J gene: TRBJ2-5; CDR3 protein: CSADRGKETRYF; CDR3 DNA: TGCAGTGCTGACAGGGGTAAAGAGACCCGGTACTTC
V gene: TRBV28; clone size: NA; D gene: TRBD2; J gene: TRBJ2-5; CDR3 protein: CASKTSGNQETQYF; CDR3 DNA: TGTGCCAGCAAGACTAGCGGGAACCAAGAGACCCAGTACTTC
V gene: TRBV7-9; clone size: NA; D gene: NA; J gene: TRBJ2-1; CDR3 protein: CASSLESEPRNEQFF; CDR3 DNA: TGTGCCAGCAGCTTAGAGTCCGAGCCTAGAAATGAGCAGTTCTTC
V gene: TRBV20-1; clone size: NA; D gene: TRBD2; J gene: TRBJ2-2; CDR3 protein: CSARGREAVTGELFF; CDR3 DNA: TGCAGTGCTAGAGGGCGGGAGGCGGTCACCGGGGAACTGTTTTTT
V gene: TRBV30; clone size: NA; D gene: NA; J gene: TRBJ1-1; CDR3 protein: CAWSREVDTEAFF; CDR3 DNA: TGTGCCTGGAGCAGGGAAGTGGACACTGAAGCTTTCTTT
V gene: TRBV5-1; clone size: NA; D gene: NA; J gene: TRBJ1-2; CDR3 protein: CASSNSEQGYGYTF; CDR3 DNA: TGCGCCAGCAGTAATTCCGAACAGGGTTATGGCTACACCTTC
V gene: TRBV10-3; clone size: few; D gene: TRBD1; J gene: TRBJ2-7; CDR3 protein: CAIKGTGEPYEQYF; CDR3 DNA: TGTGCCATCAAGGGGACAGGGGAACCCTACGAGCAGTACTTC
V gene: TRBV9; clone size: NA; D gene: NA; J gene: TRBJ2-6; CDR3 protein: CASSVVGASGANVLTF; CDR3 DNA: TGTGCCAGCAGCGTAGTGGGGGCCTCTGGGGCCAACGTCCTGACTTTC
V gene: TRBV20-1; clone size: few; D gene: NA; J gene: TRBJ2-5; CDR3 protein: CSARETRGIETQYF; CDR3 DNA: TGCAGTGCTAGAGAAACTAGGGGAATAGAGACCCAGTACTTC
V gene: TRBV21-1; clone size: NA; D gene: NA; J gene: TRBJ1-4; CDR3 protein: CASSKGALNEKLFF; CDR3 DNA: TGTGCCAGCAGCAAAGGAGCCCTTAATGAAAAACTGTTTTTT
V gene: TRBV6-2/TRBV6-3; clone size: few; D gene: NA; J gene: TRBJ2-3; CDR3 protein: CASSPPRVADTQYF; CDR3 DNA: TGTGCCAGCAGTCCGCCCCGCGTAGCGGATACGCAGTATTTT
V gene: TRBV4-1; clone size: few; D gene: TRBD2; J gene: TRBJ2-7; CDR3 protein: CASSHGAQRGGPGQYF; CDR3 DNA: TGCGCCAGCAGCCATGGGGCCCAACGGGGGGGCCCTGGGCAGTACTTC
V gene: TRBV7-9; clone size: few; D gene: TRBD2; J gene: TRBJ2-5; CDR3 protein: CASRPRRGGLETQYF; CDR3 DNA: TGTGCCAGCAGACCACGGCGGGGGGGTCTGGAGACCCAGTACTTC
V gene: TRBV12-3/TRBV12-4; clone size: NA; D gene: NA; J gene: TRBJ2-7; CDR3 protein: CASSYGGPGDYEQYF; CDR3 DNA: TGTGCCAGCAGTTACGGGGGGCCCGGCGACTACGAGCAGTACTTC
V gene: TRBV20-1; clone size: NA; D gene: NA; J gene: TRBJ1-6; CDR3 protein: CSAQIGSSPLHF; CDR3 DNA: TGCAGTGCCCAAATCGGGAGTTCACCCCTCCACTTT
V gene: TRBV20-1; clone size: NA; D gene: TRBD1; J gene: TRBJ1-2; CDR3 protein: CSAKKGQKDNYGYTF; CDR3 DNA: TGCAGTGCTAAAAAGGGACAGAAAGATAACTATGGCTACACCTTC
V gene: TRBV5-1; clone size: once; D gene: TRBD2; J gene: TRBJ2-1; CDR3 protein: CASTLNGRGNEQFF; CDR3 DNA: TGCGCCAGCACCTTGAACGGGAGGGGCAATGAGCAGTTCTTC
V gene: TRBV5-6; clone size: NA; D gene: TRBD2; J gene: TRBJ2-3; CDR3 protein: CASSRARTGLAEEYTQYF; CDR3 DNA: TGTGCCAGCAGCCGCGCGCGGACGGGACTAGCGGAGGAATATACGCAGTATTTT
V gene: TRBV5-1; clone size: NA; D gene: NA; J gene: TRBJ2-2; CDR3 protein: CASSLTGAVDTGELFF; CDR3 DNA: TGCGCCAGCAGCTTGACGGGGGCGGTTGACACCGGGGAGCTGTTTTTT
V gene: TRBV20-1; clone size: NA; D gene: TRBD1; J gene: TRBJ1-2; CDR3 protein: CSAGRQGGQGSGYTF; CDR3 DNA: TGCAGTGCTGGGAGACAGGGCGGACAGGGTAGCGGCTACACCTTC
V gene: TRBV9; clone size: NA; D gene: NA; J gene: TRBJ1-2; CDR3 protein: CASSVEGPGQYGYTF; CDR3 DNA: TGTGCCAGCAGCGTAGAAGGTCCCGGACAGTATGGCTACACCTTC
V gene: TRBV20-1; clone size: few; D gene: TRBD2; J gene: TRBJ2-7; CDR3 protein: CSAYGGVLAYYEQYF; CDR3 DNA: TGCAGTGCTTATGGGGGGGTGCTAGCGTATTACGAGCAGTACTTC